One and the same sample provided the 9 T cell receptor beta chains below, sequenced in a study of blood T cell repertoires in COVID-19 (dated by TCRdb to the early 2020s). Library prep was done by the immunoSEQ multiplex PCR assay. TCRdb provides this immuneACCESS table in a form limited to in-frame rearrangements. Some clones are lacking; in checked studies, under half of them reflect an unresolved V gene, and why the rest are absent is not known. The sample table records about 310,000 clones; about nine tenths of these occur just once. The ten largest clones represent 1% of the sample. Sequencing was done on a sample of peripheral blood. The receptor source for this set is a man aged 50-59 years with active or convalescent COVID-19.

V gene TRBV6-5 combines with J gene TRBJ2-7; no reliable D call. The CDR3 is 14 residues long. V was trimmed by 6 bases and J by 3 bases, leaving 15 bases between them. Germline assignment: CDR1 MNHEY and CDR2 SVGAGI. CDR3 amino acids: CASSFRFEGYEQYF. In DNA, the CDR3 is TGTGCCAGCAGCTTCAGGTTTGAAGGCTACGAGCAGTACTTC.

The gene calls are TRBV6-4 and TRBJ2-3; 14 nucleotides match TRBD2. V trimming: 6 bases; J trimming: 1 base; junction bases outside the gene matches: 12. CDR1 is MRHNA, CDR2 SNTAGT, per germline. The CDR3 extends over 19 amino acids. The CDR3 sequence: CASRKSGTSGSLGTDTQYF. In DNA, the CDR3 is TGTGCCAGCAGGAAATCCGGGACTAGCGGGAGCCTGGGCACAGATACGCAGTATTTT.

This clone was counted only a few times. V and J are TRBV27 and TRBJ2-2; 12 bases agree with TRBD2. V lost 6 bases, J lost 6 bases, and 11 bases stayed unmatched. The CDR3 is 17 residues long. Per the germline V gene, CDR1 is MNHEY and CDR2 is SMNVEV (reference sequence). The CDR3 here is CASRTSGSSGGAGELFF. For the CDR3, the DNA is TGTGCCAGCAGGACTAGCGGGAGCTCAGGCGGAGCCGGGGAGCTGTTTTTT.

The chain carries TRBV10-3 and TRBJ1-5; 7 bases fit TRBD1. Germline V gene sequence: CDR1 ENHRY, CDR2 SYGVKD. The junction had 7 bases not matched to a gene; V was cut back by 10 bases and J by 7 bases. This CDR3 is built from 12 residues. The CDR3 nucleotides are TGTGCCACCCGACAGGGTGAACAGCCCCAGCATTTT. This gives the protein CATRQGEQPQHF.

To note about this clone: Compared with germline, one end of the junction differs, possibly owing to a read error. This chain connects TRBV27 to TRBJ1-5, with a possible D match to TRBD1 (5 bases). Germline V gene data show CDR1 as MNHEY and CDR2 as SMNVEV (reference sequence). This CDR3 has 11 amino acids. For the CDR3, the DNA is TGCGGCCCGGGGGGGAATCAGCCCCAGCATTTT. Translated: CGPGGNQPQHF.

The rearrangement links TRBV10-3 to TRBJ1-1; D uncertain. Germline CDR1 and CDR2: ENHRY and SYGVKD. The ends were cut back, 0 bases at V and 1 base at J, with 6 bases in the middle. The length of the CDR3 is 14 residues. CDR3 loop: CAISESGENTEAFF. The CDR3 DNA is TGTGCCATCAGTGAGTCCGGGGAGAACACTGAAGCTTTCTTT.

The rearrangement uses TRBV5-1 and TRBJ1-2; D remains ambiguous. This CDR3 spans 12 amino acids. V was cut by 5 bases and J by 4 bases, with 9 bases left in between. The germline CDR1 and CDR2 sequences are SGHRS and YFSETQ. CDR3 DNA: TGCGCCAGCAGATCGGTCGGCTATGGCTACACCTTC. Its protein product is CASRSVGYGYTF.

Only a few counts were recorded for this clone. V and J are TRBV7-9 and TRBJ2-7, with TRBD1 matching over 9 bases. Germline V gene data show CDR1 as SEHNR and CDR2 as FQNEAQ (reference sequence). The CDR3 has 14 amino acids. With 5 bases clipped from V and 6 bases from J, the junction kept 8 bases outside the gene matches. In DNA, the CDR3 is TGTGCCAGCAGCGTCGGGACAGGGTTCGGCGAGCAGTACTTC. Protein product: CASSVGTGFGEQYF.

The gene calls are TRBV28 and TRBJ1-2, with unresolved D. This CDR3 region has 14 residues. Germline CDR1 and CDR2: MDHEN and SYDVKM. Trimming stripped 4 bases from V and 5 bases from J, with 14 bases between. The CDR3 protein is CASSSGRGGYGYTF. As DNA, the CDR3 is TGTGCCAGCAGTTCTGGACGGGGTGGATATGGCTACACCTTC.